One and the same sample provided the 5 T cell receptor beta chains below, sequenced in a study of human T cells and chemical hapten exposure. TCRdb itself ran the RACE reads through MiXCR, one entry per CDR3 protein. The sample carries some 84,000 distinct CDR3 sequences, over 9.5% recorded once. The sample's time point: patch test 2, 6 weeks after DPC sensitization. The treatment here: therapeutic diphenylcyclopropenone sensitization with weekly scalp DPC. Here the sequenced sample was whole blood, taken in connection with sensitization to the hapten diphenylcyclopropenone (DPC). These receptors were obtained from a woman aged 45-65 years with alopecia areata. Some clones in this sample may be carry-over from other donors' samples.

This clonotype has ten or more counts. The chain links TRBV11-2 to TRBJ2-1, with a possible D match to TRBD2 (7 bases). V dropped 6 bases and J dropped 7 bases, with 25 bases sitting between them. The CDR3 totals 17 residues. The germline gives CDR1 SGHAT, CDR2 FQNNGV. Here the CDR3 reads CASSSPTGISGENEQFF. The CDR3 DNA reads as TGTGCCAGCAGTTCCCCTACAGGGATAAGCGGGGAGAATGAGCAGTTCTTC.

This clonotype was recorded many times. V gene TRBV3-1 combines with J gene TRBJ2-7; 7 positions agree with TRBD1. This CDR3 spans 14 amino acids. The V and J ends lost 1 base and 2 bases, in that order; junction bases with no gene match: 2. Germline lookup yields CDR1 LGHDT and CDR2 YNNKEL (reference sequence). The CDR3 spells CASSQAGTAYEQYF. The CDR3 DNA reads TGTGCCAGCAGCCAAGCCGGGACAGCCTACGAGCAGTACTTC.

J is TRBJ2-1 and V is TRBV7-2, with D perhaps matching TRBD2 (6 bases). Trimming removed 5 bases from V and 10 bases from J, with 21 bases in between. Germline V gene sequence: CDR1 SGHTA, CDR2 FQGNSA. CDR3 length equals 15 residues. This chain's CDR3 is CASSAWASEDFEQFF. The CDR3 bases are TGTGCCAGCAGCGCCTGGGCTAGCGAGGATTTCGAGCAGTTCTTC.

This clonotype was counted at least ten times. V and J are TRBV7-2 and TRBJ1-1, with D unclear. The CDR3 length is 13 residues. Trimming shortened V by 5 bases and J by 10 bases, and 17 bases separated the two germline ends. Germline CDR1 SGHTA, CDR2 FQGNSA. This CDR3 is CASSPRHPPGAFF. Written as DNA, the CDR3 is TGTGCCAGCAGCCCCAGACACCCACCCGGAGCTTTCTTT.

This clonotype turned up a few times. The chain employs TRBV7-2 and TRBJ2-5; a possible D gene is TRBD1 (5 bases). The V and J ends lost 5 bases and 5 bases respectively, with 15 bases between them. CDR3 length equals 14 residues. The germline V gene encodes CDR1 SGHTA and CDR2 FQGNSA. In DNA form, the CDR3 reads TGTGCCAGCAGCCCGGGTACAGGTGTGGAGACCCAGTACTTC. Protein sequence: CASSPGTGVETQYF.